Below, 27 T cell receptor beta chains from the same sample are listed, as sequenced in a study of T cells expressing NK-cell markers. TCRdb reworked the 5' RACE reads into one entry per CDR3 protein, no DNA. The table for this sample gives a few hundred thousand distinct CDR3 sequences. The specimen sequenced was blood T cells: a sorted CD56 or NKG2C T cell subset, CD4+ or CD8+ T cells, or bulk PBMC T cells (not recorded which). Receptors originate from a man aged 18 to 30 in good health.

The rearrangement uses TRBV18 and TRBJ1-1. CDR1 is KGHSH and CDR2 is LQKENI in the germline V gene. This CDR3 has 14 residues. The CDR3 loop reads CASSPRTVNTEAFF.

The V gene is TRBV3-1, the J gene TRBJ2-5. The germline gives CDR1 LGHDT, CDR2 YNNKEL (reference sequence). The CDR3 has 12 residues. The CDR3 sequence is CASSQRGNLQYF.

The chain carries TRBV2 and TRBJ2-1; TCRdb's D call of TRBD2 is untestable without DNA. The germline CDR1 and CDR2 sequences are SNHLY and FYNNEI. This CDR3 is built from 15 residues. The CDR3 sequence is CASSEALGPYNEQFF.

The CDR3 reads CASSPRTSGSSYEQYF. V and J are TRBV5-1 and TRBJ2-7; TCRdb gives TRBD2 as the D gene, but with no DNA this cannot be confirmed. CDR3 length: 16 amino acids. Germline loops: CDR1 SGHRS, CDR2 YFSETQ.

CDR3 residues: CATSDGPWGTGVSDTQYF. The chain is built from TRBV24-1 and TRBJ2-3; TCRdb's D call, TRBD1, is unchecked because there is no DNA. CDR1 is KGHDR and CDR2 is SFDVKD in the germline V gene. CDR3 length equals 18 residues.

The J gene is TRBJ1-4, the V gene TRBV18. Germline CDR1 is KGHSH and CDR2 is LQKENI. The CDR3 has 14 amino acids. CDR3 loop: CASSPPGGTEKLFF.

The chain links TRBV12-3 or TRBV12-4 to TRBJ1-5; TCRdb gives TRBD1 as the D gene, but with no DNA this cannot be confirmed. This CDR3 has 17 amino acids. The CDR3 loop reads CASSLRGQVRSNQPQHF.

The CDR3 spells CASSRLGGGVSSEQYF. The chain joins TRBV6-1 to TRBJ2-7; TCRdb's D gene call, TRBD1, goes unchecked for lack of DNA. Per germline, CDR1 MNHNS and CDR2 SASEGT. This CDR3 contains 16 residues.

The J gene is TRBJ2-1, the V gene TRBV30. This CDR3 comprises 13 residues. Germline values: CDR1 GTSNPN, CDR2 SVGIG (reference sequence). The CDR3 here is CAWSMGSGNEQFF. Variable domain in full (rest from reference TRBV30 and TRBJ2-1): SQTIHQWPATLVQPVGSPLSLECTVEGTSNPNLYWYRQAAGRGLQLLFYSVGIGQISSEVPQNLSASRPQDRQFILSSKKLLLSDSGFYLCAWSMGSGNEQFFGPGTRLTVL.

The chain links TRBV24-1 to TRBJ2-1; the TRBD1 assignment by TCRdb is unverifiable without DNA. The CDR3 length is 17 residues. Germline V gives CDR1 KGHDR, CDR2 SFDVKD. The CDR3: CATSESRGVSGYNEQFF.

V gene TRBV20-1 combines with J gene TRBJ1-1; no DNA is available, so the TRBD1 call from TCRdb remains unchecked. This CDR3 region has 16 residues. Germline V lookup: CDR1 DFQATT, CDR2 SNEGSKA (reference sequence). CDR3: CSARDIETGGDTEAFF.

The chain employs TRBV5-1 and TRBJ2-1; TCRdb reports TRBD2, a call that lacks DNA to check it against. Germline V gene sequence: CDR1 SGHRS, CDR2 YFSETQ. CDR3 length: 16 amino acids. This CDR3 reads CASSAWTSSPYNEQFF.

This chain connects TRBV5-1 to TRBJ2-1; as DNA is missing, the TRBD1 call by TCRdb cannot be tested. The V gene's germline CDR1 is SGHRS and CDR2 YFSETQ. The CDR3 has 16 amino acids. CDR3 sequence: CASSLGQGSLYNEQFF.

This chain connects TRBV7-3 to TRBJ2-1; TCRdb selects TRBD2, and the lack of DNA leaves this call unchecked. This CDR3 is built from 15 residues. Germline CDR1 reads SGHTA; CDR2 reads FQGTGA. The CDR3 loop reads CASSPSRDIYNEQFF.

V and J are TRBV7-2 and TRBJ2-3; as DNA is missing, the TRBD2 call by TCRdb cannot be tested. The CDR3 sequence is 16 residues long. Germline CDR1 reads SGHTA; CDR2 reads FQGNSA. This chain's CDR3 is CASSLGVGSGTDTQYF.

The chain carries TRBV7-9 and TRBJ1-1. CDR1 is SEHNR and CDR2 is FQNEAQ in the germline V gene (reference sequence). This CDR3 spans 14 amino acids. The CDR3 protein is CASSFDARNTEAFF.

The rearrangement joins TRBV6-2 or TRBV6-3 to TRBJ1-1; TCRdb gives TRBD1 as the D gene, but with no DNA this cannot be confirmed. CDR3 length: 13 residues. Looked up from germline, CDR1 is MNHEY and CDR2 is SVGEGT. The CDR3 region is CASRTGGYTEAFF.

The chain is built from TRBV12-3 or TRBV12-4 and TRBJ2-1; the TCRdb D gene call, TRBD2, has no DNA to confirm it. The CDR3 is 16 amino acids. The CDR3 spells CASSPTSGNSYNEQFF.

Here the CDR3 reads CSLGGSGGGRSYNEQFF. The chain couples TRBV20-1 to TRBJ2-1; the TCRdb D gene call, TRBD2, has no DNA to confirm it. CDR1 is DFQATT and CDR2 is SNEGSKA in the germline V gene (reference sequence). The length of the CDR3 is 17 residues.

The chain has TRBV18 and TRBJ2-1. Germline V lookup: CDR1 KGHSH, CDR2 LQKENI. This CDR3 contains 11 residues. CDR3 loop: CASSPRLEQFF.

The rearrangement uses TRBV5-1 and TRBJ2-1; no DNA is available, so the TRBD2 call from TCRdb remains unchecked. The germline CDR1 and CDR2 sequences are SGHRS and YFSETQ. The CDR3 spans 16 residues. This chain's CDR3 is CASSLSLAGGLDEQFF. Full variable domain (remainder filled in from reference TRBV5-1 and TRBJ2-1): KAGVTQTPRYLIKTRGQQVTLSCSPISGHRSVSWYQQTPGQGLQFLFEYFSETQRNKGNFPGRFSGRQFSNSRSEMNVSTLELGDSALYLCASSLSLAGGLDEQFFGPGTRLTVL.

V usage is TRBV5-5 and J usage is TRBJ1-5; checking the TCRdb D call of TRBD1 is not possible without DNA. Germline lookup yields CDR1 SGHKS and CDR2 YYEKEE (reference sequence). CDR3 size: 15 residues. The CDR3 spells CASSLKRDSHQPQHF.

The chain combines TRBV25-1 with TRBJ2-3; without DNA, the TCRdb call of TRBD1 cannot be checked. This CDR3 comprises 16 residues. Germline V gene data show CDR1 as MGHDK and CDR2 as SYGVNS. This chain's CDR3 is CASRPGTGGNTDTQYF.

The CDR3 region is CASSLRAGGAETQYF. V gene TRBV5-1 combines with J gene TRBJ2-5; the D gene TCRdb calls, TRBD2, cannot be checked with no DNA. Germline CDR1 is SGHRS and CDR2 is YFSETQ. The CDR3 runs to 15 residues.

The J gene is TRBJ2-1, the V gene TRBV3-1; the D call from TCRdb, TRBD2, cannot be confirmed without DNA. CDR3 size: 16 residues. Germline V lookup: CDR1 LGHDT, CDR2 YNNKEL (reference sequence). This chain's CDR3 is CASSHSGRANLNEQFF.

The genes are TRBV15 and TRBJ2-2; checking the TCRdb D call of TRBD2 is not possible without DNA. Germline values: CDR1 LNHNV, CDR2 YYDKDF (reference sequence). CDR3 size: 16 residues. The CDR3 sequence: CATSSPGLAGVGELFF. The whole variable domain, filled in from reference TRBV15 and TRBJ2-2, reads DAMVIQNPRYQVTQFGKPVTLSCSQTLNHNVMYWYQQKSSQAPKLLFHYYDKDFNNEADTPDNFQSRRPNTSFCFLDIRSPGLGDTAMYLCATSSPGLAGVGELFFGEGSRLTVL.

V and J are TRBV25-1 and TRBJ2-7; TCRdb's D gene call, TRBD1, goes unchecked for lack of DNA. Germline assignment: CDR1 MGHDK and CDR2 SYGVNS. The CDR3 is 12 residues long. The CDR3 loop is CAAKGVPAEQYF.